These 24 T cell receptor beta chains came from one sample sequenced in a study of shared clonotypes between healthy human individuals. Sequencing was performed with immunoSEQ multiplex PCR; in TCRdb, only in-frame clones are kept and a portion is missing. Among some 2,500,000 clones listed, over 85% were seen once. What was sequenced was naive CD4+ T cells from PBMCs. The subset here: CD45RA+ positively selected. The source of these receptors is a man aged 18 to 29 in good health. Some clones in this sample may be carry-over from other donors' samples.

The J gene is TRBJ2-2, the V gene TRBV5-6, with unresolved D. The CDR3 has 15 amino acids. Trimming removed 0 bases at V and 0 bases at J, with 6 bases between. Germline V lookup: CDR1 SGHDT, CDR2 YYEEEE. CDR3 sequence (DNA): TGTGCCAGCAGCTTGGCGAGCCCGAACACCGGGGAGCTGTTTTTT. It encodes CASSLASPNTGELFF. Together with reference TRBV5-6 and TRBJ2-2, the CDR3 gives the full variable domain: DAGVTQSPTHLIKTRGQQVTLRCSPKSGHDTVSWYQQALGQGPQFIFQYYEEEERQRGNFPDRFSGHQFPNYSSELNVNALLLGDSALYLCASSLASPNTGELFFGEGSRLTVL.

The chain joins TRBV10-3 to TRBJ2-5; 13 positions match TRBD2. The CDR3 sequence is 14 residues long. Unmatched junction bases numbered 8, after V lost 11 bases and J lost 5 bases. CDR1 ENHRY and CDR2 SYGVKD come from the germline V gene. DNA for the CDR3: TGTGCCGTCCGGACTAGCGGGAGTGGGGAGACCCAGTACTTC. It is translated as CAVRTSGSGETQYF.

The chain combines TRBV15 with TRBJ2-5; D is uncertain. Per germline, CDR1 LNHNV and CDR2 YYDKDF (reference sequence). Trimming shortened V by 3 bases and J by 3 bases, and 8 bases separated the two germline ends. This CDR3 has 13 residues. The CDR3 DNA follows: TGTGCCACCAGCAGGGGGAATAAAGAGACCCAGTACTTC. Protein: CATSRGNKETQYF.

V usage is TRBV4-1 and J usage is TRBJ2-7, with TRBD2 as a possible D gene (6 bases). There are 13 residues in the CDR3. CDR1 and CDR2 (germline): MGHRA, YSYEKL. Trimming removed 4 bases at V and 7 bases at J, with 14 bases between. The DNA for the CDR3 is TGCGCCAGCAGCCCCCCGACTGGAGGGGAGCAGTACTTC. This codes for CASSPPTGGEQYF.

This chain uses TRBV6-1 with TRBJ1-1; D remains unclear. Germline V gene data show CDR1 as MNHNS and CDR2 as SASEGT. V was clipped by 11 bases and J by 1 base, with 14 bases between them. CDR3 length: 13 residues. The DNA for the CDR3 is TGTGCCCTAAGCGGGCGGTGGAACACTGAAGCTTTCTTT. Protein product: CALSGRWNTEAFF.

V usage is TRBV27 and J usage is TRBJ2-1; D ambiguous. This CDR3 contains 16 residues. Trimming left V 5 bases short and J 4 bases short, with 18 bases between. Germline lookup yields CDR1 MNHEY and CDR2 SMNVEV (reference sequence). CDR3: CASSPKGPAGYNEQFF. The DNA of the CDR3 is TGTGCCAGCAGTCCGAAAGGTCCGGCTGGATACAATGAGCAGTTCTTC.

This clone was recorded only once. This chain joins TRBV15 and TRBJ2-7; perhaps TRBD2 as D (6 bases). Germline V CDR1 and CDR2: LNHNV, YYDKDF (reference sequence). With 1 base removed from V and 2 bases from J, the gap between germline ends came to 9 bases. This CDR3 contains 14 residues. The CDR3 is CATSRVGGTYEQYF. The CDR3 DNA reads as TGTGCCACCAGCAGAGTGGGGGGAACCTACGAGCAGTACTTC.

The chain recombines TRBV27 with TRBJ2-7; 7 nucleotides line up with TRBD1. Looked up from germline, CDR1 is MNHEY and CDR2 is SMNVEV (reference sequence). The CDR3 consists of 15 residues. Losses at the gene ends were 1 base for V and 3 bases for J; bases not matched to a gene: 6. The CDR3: CASSLLGQSVYEQYF. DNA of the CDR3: TGTGCCAGCAGTTTATTGGGACAGTCCGTCTACGAGCAGTACTTC.

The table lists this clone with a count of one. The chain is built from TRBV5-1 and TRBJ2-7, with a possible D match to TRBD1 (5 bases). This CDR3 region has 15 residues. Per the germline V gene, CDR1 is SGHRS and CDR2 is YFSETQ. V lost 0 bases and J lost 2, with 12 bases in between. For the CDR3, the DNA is TGCGCCAGCAGCTTGGATCTCAGGGCCCCCTACGAGCAGTACTTC. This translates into CASSLDLRAPYEQYF.

CDR3 DNA: TGTGCCAGTAGAGGCTCTTACAGGGGAGCAGGAAACACCATATATTTT. Translating gives CASRGSYRGAGNTIYF. The chain has TRBV19 and TRBJ1-3; 7 bases map to TRBD1. Germline V gene lookup returns CDR1 LNHDA and CDR2 SQIVND (reference sequence). The CDR3 contains 16 residues. Trimming at V came to 6 bases and at J to 4 bases, leaving 12 bases not matched to a gene.

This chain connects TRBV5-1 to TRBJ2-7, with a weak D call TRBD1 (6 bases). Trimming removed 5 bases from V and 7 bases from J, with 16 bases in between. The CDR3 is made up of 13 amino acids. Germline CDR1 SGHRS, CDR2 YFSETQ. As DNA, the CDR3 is TGCGCCAGCAGGAAACCAGGGGCGAGAGAGCAGTACTTC. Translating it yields CASRKPGAREQYF.

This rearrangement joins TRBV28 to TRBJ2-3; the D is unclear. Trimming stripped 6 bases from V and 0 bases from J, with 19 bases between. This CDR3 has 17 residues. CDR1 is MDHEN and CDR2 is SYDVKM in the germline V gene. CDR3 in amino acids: CASSPPGGAHSTDTQYF. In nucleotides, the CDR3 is TGTGCCAGCAGCCCCCCCGGCGGAGCTCATAGCACAGATACGCAGTATTTT.

The CDR3 is CASSLGGDKIWSNYGYTF. The CDR3 DNA follows: TGTGCCAGCAGCTTGGGGGGTGATAAGATCTGGTCTAACTATGGCTACACCTTC. J is TRBJ1-2 and V is TRBV5-4; D is ambiguous. The CDR3 runs to 18 residues. V shed 0 bases and J shed 0 bases, with 18 bases lying between them. The germline gives CDR1 SGHNT, CDR2 YYREEE (reference sequence).

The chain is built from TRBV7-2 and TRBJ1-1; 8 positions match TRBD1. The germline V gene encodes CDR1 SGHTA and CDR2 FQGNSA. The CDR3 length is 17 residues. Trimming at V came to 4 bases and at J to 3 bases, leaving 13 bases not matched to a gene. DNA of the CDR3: TGTGCCAGCAGCTCACAAAGCGTACAGGGGGGTTACACTGAAGCTTTCTTT. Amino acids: CASSSQSVQGGYTEAFF.

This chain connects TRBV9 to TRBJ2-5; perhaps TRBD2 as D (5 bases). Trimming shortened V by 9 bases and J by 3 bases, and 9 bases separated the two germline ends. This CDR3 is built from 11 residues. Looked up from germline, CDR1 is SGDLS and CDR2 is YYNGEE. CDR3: CANGKKETQYF. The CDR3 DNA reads TGTGCCAACGGGAAGAAAGAGACCCAGTACTTC.

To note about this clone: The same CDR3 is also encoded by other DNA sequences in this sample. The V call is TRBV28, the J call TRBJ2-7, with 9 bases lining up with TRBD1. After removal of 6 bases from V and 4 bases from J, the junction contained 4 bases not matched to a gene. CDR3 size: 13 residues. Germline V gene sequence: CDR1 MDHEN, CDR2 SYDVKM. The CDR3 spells CASSRDRGYEQYF. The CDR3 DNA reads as TGTGCCAGCAGCCGAGACAGGGGGTACGAGCAGTACTTC.

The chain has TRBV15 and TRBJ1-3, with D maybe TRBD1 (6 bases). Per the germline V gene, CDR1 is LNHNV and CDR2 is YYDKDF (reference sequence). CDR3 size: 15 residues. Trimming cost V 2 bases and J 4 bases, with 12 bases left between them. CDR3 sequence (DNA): TGTGCCACCAGCAGATATGGGGGGCGAGGAAACACCATATATTTT. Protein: CATSRYGGRGNTIYF.

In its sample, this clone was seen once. The CDR3 protein is CASRIAGTGELFF. The CDR3 nucleotides are TGTGCCAGCAGGATAGCGGGCACCGGGGAGCTGTTTTTT. The chain is built from TRBV27 and TRBJ2-2; 7 bases agree with TRBD2. In germline, CDR1 is MNHEY, CDR2 SMNVEV (reference sequence). After removal of 6 bases from V and 4 bases from J, the junction contained 2 bases not matched to a gene. The CDR3 extends over 13 amino acids.

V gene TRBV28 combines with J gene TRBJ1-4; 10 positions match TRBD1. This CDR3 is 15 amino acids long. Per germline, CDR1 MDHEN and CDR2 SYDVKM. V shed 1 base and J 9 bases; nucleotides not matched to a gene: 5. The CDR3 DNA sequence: TGTGCCAGCAGTTTATCCGGGACAGGGGCTAAAAAACTGTTTTTT. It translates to CASSLSGTGAKKLFF.

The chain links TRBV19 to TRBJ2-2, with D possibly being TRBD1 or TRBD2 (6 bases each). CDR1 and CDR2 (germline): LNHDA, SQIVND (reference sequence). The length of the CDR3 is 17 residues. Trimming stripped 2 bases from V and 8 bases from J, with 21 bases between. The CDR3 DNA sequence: TGTGCCAGTAGTATAACGGGGGCAGGGCCCCCCGTTGGGGAGCTGTTTTTT. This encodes CASSITGAGPPVGELFF.

The CDR3 DNA is TGTGCCAGCAGTCCCTCCCGGGGGGGGGTTGGCTATGGCTACACCTTC. It encodes CASSPSRGGVGYGYTF. V and J are TRBV28 and TRBJ1-2; perhaps TRBD1 as D (5 bases). Looked up from germline, CDR1 is MDHEN and CDR2 is SYDVKM. V was pared by 5 bases and J by 4 bases, with 20 bases between. This CDR3 spans 16 amino acids.

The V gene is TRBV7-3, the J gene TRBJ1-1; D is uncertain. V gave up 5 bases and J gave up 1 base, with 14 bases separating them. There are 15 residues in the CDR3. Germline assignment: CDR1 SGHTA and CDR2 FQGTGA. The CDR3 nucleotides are TGTGCCAGCAGCCCAACGGGGAGGAGGAACACTGAAGCTTTCTTT. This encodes CASSPTGRRNTEAFF.

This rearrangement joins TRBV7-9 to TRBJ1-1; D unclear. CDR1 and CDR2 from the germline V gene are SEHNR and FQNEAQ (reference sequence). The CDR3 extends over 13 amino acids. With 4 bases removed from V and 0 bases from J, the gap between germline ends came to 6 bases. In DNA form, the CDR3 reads TGTGCCAGCAGCTCACTCATGAACACTGAAGCTTTCTTT. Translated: CASSSLMNTEAFF.

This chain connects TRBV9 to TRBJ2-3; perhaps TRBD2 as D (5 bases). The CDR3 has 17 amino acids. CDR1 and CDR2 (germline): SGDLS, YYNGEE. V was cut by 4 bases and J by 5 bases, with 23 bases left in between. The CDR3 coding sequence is TGTGCCAGCAGCTCAGAAGTCCACAGCGGAGGAGGAGATACGCAGTATTTT. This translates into CASSSEVHSGGGDTQYF. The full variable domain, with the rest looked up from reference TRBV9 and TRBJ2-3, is DSGVTQTPKHLITATGQRVTLRCSPRSGDLSVYWYQQSLDQGLQFLIQYYNGEERAKGNILERFSAQQFPDLHSELNLSSLELGDSALYFCASSSEVHSGGGDTQYFGPGTRLTVL.